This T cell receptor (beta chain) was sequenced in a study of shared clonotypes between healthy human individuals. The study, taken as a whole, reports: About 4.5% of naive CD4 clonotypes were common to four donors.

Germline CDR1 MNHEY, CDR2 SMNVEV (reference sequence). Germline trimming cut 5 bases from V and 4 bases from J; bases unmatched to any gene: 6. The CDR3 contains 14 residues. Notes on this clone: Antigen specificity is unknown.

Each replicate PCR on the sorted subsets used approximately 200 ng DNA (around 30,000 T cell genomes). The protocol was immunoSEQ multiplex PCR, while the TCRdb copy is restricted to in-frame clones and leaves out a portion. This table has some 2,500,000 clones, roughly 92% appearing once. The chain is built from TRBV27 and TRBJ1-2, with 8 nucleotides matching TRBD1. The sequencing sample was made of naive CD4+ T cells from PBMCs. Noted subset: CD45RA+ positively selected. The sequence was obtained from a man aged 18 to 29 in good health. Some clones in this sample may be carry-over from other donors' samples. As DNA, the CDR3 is TGTGCCAGCAGTAGACAGGGGACTGGCTATGGCTACACCTTC. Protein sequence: CASSRQGTGYGYTF.